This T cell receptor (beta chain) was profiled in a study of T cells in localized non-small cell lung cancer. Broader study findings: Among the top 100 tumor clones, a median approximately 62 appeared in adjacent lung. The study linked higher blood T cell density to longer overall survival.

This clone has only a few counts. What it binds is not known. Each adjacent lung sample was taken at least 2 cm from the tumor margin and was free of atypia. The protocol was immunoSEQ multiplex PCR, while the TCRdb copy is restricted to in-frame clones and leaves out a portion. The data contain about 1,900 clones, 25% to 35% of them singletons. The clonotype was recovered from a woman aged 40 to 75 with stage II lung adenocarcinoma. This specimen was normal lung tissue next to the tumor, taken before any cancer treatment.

CDR3 loop: CASSIPGRAYNEQFF. The CDR3, as DNA: TGTGCCAGTAGTATACCCGGGAGGGCCTACAATGAGCAGTTCTTC. J is TRBJ2-1 and V is TRBV19; 8 nucleotides align to TRBD2. The V segment lost 2 bases and the J segment 2 bases; nucleotides outside the gene matches: 2. Germline V CDR1 and CDR2: LNHDA, SQIVND (reference sequence). This CDR3 contains 15 residues.